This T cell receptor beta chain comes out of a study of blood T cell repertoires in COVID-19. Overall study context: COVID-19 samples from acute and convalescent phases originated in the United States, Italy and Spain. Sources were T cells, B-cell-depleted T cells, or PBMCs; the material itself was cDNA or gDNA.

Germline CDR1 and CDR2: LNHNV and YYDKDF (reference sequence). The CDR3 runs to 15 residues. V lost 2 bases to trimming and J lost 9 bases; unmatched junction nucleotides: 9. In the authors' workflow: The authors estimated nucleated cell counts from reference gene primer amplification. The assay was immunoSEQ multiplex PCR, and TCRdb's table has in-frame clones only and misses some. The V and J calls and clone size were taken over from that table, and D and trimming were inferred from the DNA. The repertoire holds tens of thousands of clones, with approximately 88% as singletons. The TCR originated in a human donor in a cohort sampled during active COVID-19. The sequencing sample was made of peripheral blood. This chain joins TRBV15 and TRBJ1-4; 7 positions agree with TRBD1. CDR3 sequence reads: CATSRPNPGGQKLFF. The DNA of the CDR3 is TGTGCCACCAGCAGACCAAATCCAGGGGGTCAAAAACTGTTTTTT.